This T cell receptor beta chain derives from a study of blood T cell repertoires in COVID-19. Study information: Whether acute or convalescent, the COVID-19 samples came from the United States, Italy and Spain. Sources were T cells, B-cell-depleted T cells, or PBMCs; the material itself was cDNA or gDNA.

In the original workflow: Scientists estimated how many nucleated cells there were by amplifying reference gene primers. Clones were read by immunoSEQ multiplex PCR, and TCRdb kept only the in-frame ones, dropping some. V and J calls plus clone size are reproduced from that table; the DNA served to infer D and trimming. This sample has tens of thousands of clones, with approximately 90% found just once. Germline V gives CDR1 MNHEY, CDR2 SVGAGI. V dropped 5 bases and J dropped 4 bases, with 8 bases sitting between them. CDR3 length: 12 residues. This clonotype originated in a woman of 80 years or more with acute or convalescent COVID-19. V and J are TRBV6-5 and TRBJ1-2; tentatively, D is TRBD1 (6 bases). The sample consisted of peripheral blood. The CDR3 sequence is CASSPGVYGYTF. CDR3 DNA: TGTGCCAGCAGTCCAGGGGTCTATGGCTACACCTTC.